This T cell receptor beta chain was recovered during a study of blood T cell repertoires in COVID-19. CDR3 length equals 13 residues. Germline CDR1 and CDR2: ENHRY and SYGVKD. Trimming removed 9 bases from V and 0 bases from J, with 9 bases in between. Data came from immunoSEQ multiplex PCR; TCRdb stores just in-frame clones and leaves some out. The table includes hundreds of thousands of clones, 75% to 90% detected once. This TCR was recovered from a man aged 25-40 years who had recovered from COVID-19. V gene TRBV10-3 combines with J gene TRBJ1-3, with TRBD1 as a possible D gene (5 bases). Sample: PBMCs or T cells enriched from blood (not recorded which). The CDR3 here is CAITGGSGNTIYF. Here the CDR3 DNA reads TGTGCCATTACAGGCGGCTCTGGAAACACCATATATTTT.